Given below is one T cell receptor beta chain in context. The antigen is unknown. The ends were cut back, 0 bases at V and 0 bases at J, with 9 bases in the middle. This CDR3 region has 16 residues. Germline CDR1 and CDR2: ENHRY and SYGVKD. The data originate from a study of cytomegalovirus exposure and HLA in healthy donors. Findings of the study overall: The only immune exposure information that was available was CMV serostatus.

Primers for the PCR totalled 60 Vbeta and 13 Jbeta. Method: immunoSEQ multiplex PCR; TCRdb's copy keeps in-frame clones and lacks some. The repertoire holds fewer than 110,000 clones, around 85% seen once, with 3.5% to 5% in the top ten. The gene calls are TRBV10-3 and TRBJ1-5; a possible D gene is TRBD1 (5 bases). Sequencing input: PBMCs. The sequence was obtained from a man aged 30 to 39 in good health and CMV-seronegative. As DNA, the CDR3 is TGTGCCATCAGTGAGTCGGCAGGGAATAGCAATCAGCCCCAGCATTTT. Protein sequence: CAISESAGNSNQPQHF.